This T cell receptor (beta chain) comes out of a study of blood T cells in healthy people across ages. At the level of the study: About one barcoded TCR beta cDNA was captured per two T cells.

This clonotype showed up just a few times. Sample-barcoded 5' priming and a J-beta primer mix drove a second PCR of roughly 6 to 12 cycles. One entry per CDR3 protein results from TCRdb running MiXCR on the 5' RACE reads. The table shows about 1,500,000 distinct CDR3 sequences, with 42% occurring only once. Total RNA, at least 5.5 micrograms per sample, was extracted from PBMCs. There are 14 residues in the CDR3. The germline CDR1 and CDR2 sequences are DFQATT and SNEGSKA (reference sequence). Germline trimming cut 6 bases from V and 7 bases from J; bases unmatched to any gene: 8. The clonotype comes from a woman aged 18-29 years in good health. What was sequenced was blood. The V call is TRBV20-1, the J call TRBJ1-6, with 8 bases matching TRBD1. In DNA, the CDR3 is TGCAGTGCCCAACCGGGACAGGAAAATTCACCCCTCCACTTT. Its protein product is CSAQPGQENSPLHF.